This TCR beta chain was sequenced in a study of blood T cell repertoires in COVID-19 (dated by TCRdb to the early 2020s). Turning to the overall study: Samples from collaborators originated in the United States, Italy and Spain and spanned both the acute and convalescent phases of COVID-19. Where available, HLA class I and class II types were taken from metadata supplied by the sample provider and were not determined by assay-based typing. Deeply sampled blood TCRbeta repertoires from subjects exposed to, actively infected with, or recovered from COVID-19 were included in the dataset. The material from the prospective study consisted of cDNA or gDNA derived from T cells, B-cell-depleted T cells, or PBMCs. A de-identified subject ID, COVID-19 status, age in years and sex were almost always included in the sample metadata. The repertoires were released in a freely available public database meant as a resource for research on the immune response to SARS-CoV-2. Samples came from the ongoing ImmuneRACE study (first 160 participants) plus 1,254 subjects from 6 global collaborators. Here is what the overall study found, with its caveats: The amount of clinical and demographic metadata varied by source and participant and was provided uncurated.

To note about this clone: It lacks a known antigen. No base quality values were provided; no much bigger clone lies one nucleotide off.

TCRbeta CDR3 regions were amplified from genomic DNA using the immunoSEQ Assay, a bias-controlled multiplex PCR. The original methods were these. The number of nucleated cells in each sample was estimated from the amplification of reference gene primers within the assay. Sequence reads were collapsed and filtered to measure the absolute abundance of every unique TCRbeta CDR3 rearrangement. For each sample, productive Simpson clonality was calculated by taking the square root of Simpson's diversity index across productive rearrangements. Entries here come from immuneACCESS through TCRdb and include only in-frame sequences with V and J called. Some clones fail to appear in such tables; in the studies checked, an unresolved V gene covers under half of the shortfall, and the cause of the remainder is unknown. For V, J and clone size, that table is used; D and trimming come from the DNA. The sample table records 160,000 or so clones; 70% to 80% of these occur just once. The top ten hold around 8.1% of the sample.

In Seattle, one collaborating source enrolled patients while the infection was active and tracked those patients longitudinally over the course of disease. Collaborating institutions collected whole blood in K2EDTA tubes following their own protocols. Collaborator samples were shipped for TCRbeta analysis as frozen whole blood, isolated PBMCs, or DNA extracted from either sample type. Reading the germline V gene gives CDR1 KGHSH and CDR2 LQKENI. The CDR3 contains 13 residues, cysteine and phenylalanine counted. The CDR3 DNA has 39 bases and is translated from base 1. Trimming removed 6 bases from V and 5 bases from J; the gene matches leave 5 bases unexplained.

The specimen was peripheral blood. Recombination linked TRBV18 to TRBJ2-5, with TRBD2 matching 8 junction bases. The TCR originated in an older woman with COVID-19, enrolled during active disease. The DNA reads TGTGCCAGCTCGACAGCGGGAGCCGAGACCCAGTACTTC. Translated, it reads CASSTAGAETQYF.